These T cell receptor beta chains were read from a single sample in a study of shared clonotypes between healthy human individuals. Here immunoSEQ multiplex PCR was the method, and the copy in TCRdb shows in-frame clones only, minus some. The sample records millions of clones, approximately 95% being singletons. Sequencing was done on a sample of naive CD8+ T cells sorted from blood. The receptors were sampled from a young man in good health. Both conserved end residues are part of each CDR3. The D gene is left open where the match is weak. A clone size is listed for some rows: how often the clone was seen (once, few, many), or a class if it is expanded.

TGTGCCAGCAGCACCGGACAGGGGGCTAGCGACACTGAAGCTTTCTTT,CASSTGQGASDTEAFF,once,TRBD1,TRBJ1-1,TRBV7-9
TGTGCCAGCAGCTTGGAGCAGTGGAGCTCCTATAATTCACCCCTCCACTTT,CASSLEQWSSYNSPLHF,NA,NA,TRBJ1-6,TRBV5-5
TGTGCCAGCAGCTTGGGGGCCTTTAGCGGGATCTTACCCACAGATACGCAGTATTTT,CASSLGAFSGILPTDTQYF,NA,TRBD2,TRBJ2-3,TRBV5-4
TGTGCCAGCAGCTTGTCTTTTGCGGAAGAGACCCAGTACTTC,CASSLSFAEETQYF,NA,NA,TRBJ2-5,TRBV5-6
TGTGCCAGCAGTGAAGTAGGGCAGGGAGGCCAGCCCCAGCATTTT,CASSEVGQGGQPQHF,NA,NA,TRBJ1-5,TRBV6-1
TGTGCCACCAGGCCGGGACTAGCGGCTGGGGCCAACGTCCTGACTTTC,CATRPGLAAGANVLTF,NA,TRBD2,TRBJ2-6,TRBV15
TGTGCCAGCAGTGTGACTAGCGAACAAGAGACCCAGTACTTC,CASSVTSEQETQYF,NA,TRBD2,TRBJ2-5,TRBV27
TGTGCCAGCAGTTACTCATGGGCAGGGAGAAACGAGCAGTACTTC,CASSYSWAGRNEQYF,NA,NA,TRBJ2-7,TRBV6-5
TGTGCCAGCAGTTTATCGTGGGGGACGGTGACCTACGAGCAGTACTTC,CASSLSWGTVTYEQYF,NA,NA,TRBJ2-7,TRBV27
TGTGCCAGCAGTTCCGAGATAAACACTGAAGCTTTCTTT,CASSSEINTEAFF,NA,NA,TRBJ1-1,TRBV28
TGTGCCAGCAGCCTACCTTCGGCCTCCCCCTACAATGAGCAGTTCTTC,CASSLPSASPYNEQFF,NA,NA,TRBJ2-1,TRBV5-6
TGTGCCACCAGCAGAGAAGGCGGGGAGAGCTCCTACGAGCAGTACTTC,CATSREGGESSYEQYF,NA,NA,TRBJ2-7,TRBV15
TGTGCCAGTAGTATTGGGGGAGGGACTGAAGCTTTCTTT,CASSIGGGTEAFF,NA,NA,TRBJ1-1,TRBV19
TGCGCCAGCAGTCGGGGAGCGGGAGAGACCCAGTACTTC,CASSRGAGETQYF,NA,NA,TRBJ2-5,TRBV4-3
TGTGCCAGCAGCCCGTCGAAACAGGGTTACTACGAGCAGTACTTC,CASSPSKQGYYEQYF,NA,NA,TRBJ2-7,TRBV5-4
TGTGCCAGTAGTATAATGGGACTAGACGAGCAGTACTTC,CASSIMGLDEQYF,NA,TRBD2,TRBJ2-7,TRBV19